Following are 2 T cell receptor beta chains from one sample sequenced in a study of control samples from healthy donors and cancer patients. TCRdb keeps only in-frame clones here, not all; method: immunoSEQ multiplex PCR. The table records 98,000 or so clones, 82% of them present only once. The specimen was blood. These receptors came from a man between 60 and 75 years old in good health.

The V call is TRBV28, the J call TRBJ2-7, with 7 positions matching TRBD2. V trimming: 7 bases; J trimming: 1 base; junction bases outside the gene matches: 4. Germline values: CDR1 MDHEN, CDR2 SYDVKM. The CDR3 sequence is 13 residues long. The CDR3 DNA reads TGTGCCAGCAACCCGCGGGAGTCCTACGAGCAGTACTTC. Protein: CASNPRESYEQYF.

The chain recombines TRBV30 with TRBJ2-2; D might be TRBD2 (6 bases). Trimming took 4 bases from V and 6 from J, leaving 18 bases between them. CDR3 size: 15 residues. Germline values: CDR1 GTSNPN, CDR2 SVGIG (reference sequence). CDR3 protein: CAWNSGVREAGELFF. The CDR3 DNA sequence: TGTGCCTGGAACTCCGGTGTCAGGGAGGCCGGGGAGCTGTTTTTT. Looking up the rest from reference TRBV30 and TRBJ2-2 gives the full variable domain: SQTIHQWPATLVQPVGSPLSLECTVEGTSNPNLYWYRQAAGRGLQLLFYSVGIGQISSEVPQNLSASRPQDRQFILSSKKLLLSDSGFYLCAWNSGVREAGELFFGEGSRLTVL.